This passage covers 17 T cell receptor beta chains from one sample sequenced in a study of blood T cell repertoires in COVID-19. Here immunoSEQ multiplex PCR was the method, and the copy in TCRdb shows in-frame clones only, minus some. The profile shows under 550,000 clones, roughly 90% of them singletons. Sequencing used peripheral blood. The receptors shown here come from a man younger than 35 with COVID-19, enrolled during active disease.

This clone was counted a single time. The V call is TRBV5-1, the J call TRBJ2-7; 8 bases align to TRBD1. The CDR3 is 16 residues long. V lost 0 bases to trimming and J lost 0 bases; unmatched junction nucleotides: 5. Germline V gene sequence: CDR1 SGHRS, CDR2 YFSETQ. The CDR3 loop reads CASSLGGQEYSYEQYF. In DNA form, the CDR3 reads TGCGCCAGCAGCTTGGGGGGACAGGAGTACTCCTACGAGCAGTACTTC.

The chain uses TRBV7-9 and TRBJ2-3; TRBD2 matches 7 bases. The germline CDR1 and CDR2 sequences are SEHNR and FQNEAQ (reference sequence). CDR3 size: 15 residues. The J segment lost 1 base and the V segment lost 3 bases, leaving 4 bases of the junction unmatched. The chain's CDR3 is CASSFGLGGTDTQYF. The CDR3 region has the DNA TGTGCCAGCAGCTTTGGACTAGGAGGCACAGATACGCAGTATTTT.

In DNA, the CDR3 is TGTGCCAGCAGCGGGGGCGTGAACACTGAAGCTTTCTTT. It is translated as CASSGGVNTEAFF. V and J are TRBV11-2 and TRBJ1-1, with a possible D match to TRBD1 (6 bases). The CDR3 has 13 residues. Germline V gene lookup returns CDR1 SGHAT and CDR2 FQNNGV. V was trimmed by 5 bases and J by 0 bases, leaving 7 bases between them.

V usage is TRBV2 and J usage is TRBJ2-3, with a weak D call TRBD2 (5 bases). Trimming took 7 bases from V and 1 from J, leaving 15 bases between them. The length of the CDR3 is 15 residues. Germline CDR1 reads SNHLY; CDR2 reads FYNNEI. CDR3 residues: CASTSALGGTDTQYF. As DNA, the CDR3 is TGTGCCAGCACCTCGGCCCTCGGGGGCACAGATACGCAGTATTTT.

V is TRBV6-4 and J is TRBJ2-7, with a weak D call TRBD1 (6 bases). This CDR3 is 13 amino acids long. Trimming removed 2 bases at V and 3 bases at J, with 8 bases between. The germline V gene encodes CDR1 MRHNA and CDR2 SNTAGT. CDR3 DNA: TGTGCCAGCAGTGACGGGACATACTACGAGCAGTACTTC. Protein sequence: CASSDGTYYEQYF.

The chain couples TRBV29-1 to TRBJ1-1; maybe TRBD1 (6 bases). This CDR3 has 12 residues. From germline, CDR1 is SQVTM and CDR2 ANQGSEA. Trimming shortened V by 7 bases and J by 1 base, and 10 bases separated the two germline ends. The chain's CDR3 is CSGEGQNTEAFF. CDR3 coding DNA: TGCAGCGGAGAGGGACAGAACACTGAAGCTTTCTTT.

This chain joins TRBV11-2 and TRBJ2-7; D is perhaps TRBD1 (6 bases). This CDR3 contains 15 residues. Trimming stripped 5 bases from V and 4 bases from J, with 18 bases between. The germline V gene encodes CDR1 SGHAT and CDR2 FQNNGV. CDR3 residues: CASSPLQGLIYEQYF. The DNA of the CDR3 is TGTGCCAGCAGCCCCCTTCAGGGGCTCATTTACGAGCAGTACTTC.

Written as DNA, the CDR3 is TGTGCCAGCAGCTTTCCAGGCACAGGGGCTTTCTTT. Translation: CASSFPGTGAFF. The gene calls are TRBV11-3 and TRBJ1-1; D is possibly TRBD1 (6 bases). The germline CDR1 and CDR2 sequences are SGHNT and YENEEA. The germline V and J ends were trimmed by 3 bases and 11 bases, with 13 bases remaining between them. There are 12 residues in the CDR3.

The V call is TRBV12-3 or TRBV12-4, the J call TRBJ1-1; the D gene is possibly TRBD1 (6 bases). The CDR3 extends over 13 amino acids. The ends were cut back, 8 bases at V and 3 bases at J, with 13 bases in the middle. The CDR3 spells CASQGWGDTEAFF. The CDR3 DNA reads as TGTGCCAGCCAGGGGTGGGGCGACACTGAAGCTTTCTTT.

This chain's CDR3 is CACRPWAGANNNEQFF. The CDR3 region has the DNA TGTGCCTGCCGCCCTTGGGCGGGAGCTAACAACAATGAGCAGTTCTTC. J is TRBJ2-1 and V is TRBV30; 7 bases fit TRBD2. V lost 6 bases, J lost 5 bases, and 16 bases stayed unmatched. Germline V CDR1 and CDR2: GTSNPN, SVGIG (reference sequence). The CDR3 spans 16 residues.

This clone was counted a single time. V gene TRBV9 combines with J gene TRBJ2-1, with D possibly TRBD2 on 6 matching bases. The CDR3 sequence is 16 residues long. Deletions cut 3 bases from V and 6 bases from J, with 19 bases between. Germline values: CDR1 SGDLS, CDR2 YYNGEE. CDR3 DNA sequence: TGTGCCAGCAGCGCCCGAGCCTCGGGACTCGTCAATGAGCAGTTCTTC. Translation: CASSARASGLVNEQFF.

This chain connects TRBV3-1 (or the pseudogene TRBV3-2) to TRBJ1-2, with D possibly being TRBD1 (6 bases). CDR3 length: 17 residues. Germline CDR1 reads LGHDT; CDR2 reads YNNKEL (reference sequence). Trimming cost V 1 base and J 3 bases, with 18 bases left between them. CDR3 amino acids: CASSQVWRGRWDYGYTF. DNA for the CDR3: TGTGCCAGCAGCCAAGTCTGGCGGGGGCGTTGGGACTATGGCTACACCTTC.

The chain combines TRBV2 with TRBJ2-1; 10 bases align to TRBD2. Germline values: CDR1 SNHLY, CDR2 FYNNEI. The length of the CDR3 is 17 residues. The trim removed 5 bases at V and 4 bases at J, leaving 11 bases unmatched. The CDR3 here is CASSSLQRLAGYNEQFF. The CDR3 nucleotides read TGTGCCAGCAGTTCCTTACAGCGACTAGCGGGTTACAATGAGCAGTTCTTC.

This clone was observed once. V usage is TRBV2 and J usage is TRBJ1-2; D call uncertain. Germline CDR1 reads SNHLY; CDR2 reads FYNNEI. V dropped 8 bases and J dropped 4 bases, with 8 bases sitting between them. The CDR3 length is 11 residues. The CDR3 bases are TGTGCCAGCTCACAGCTCTATGGCTACACCTTC. It yields the protein CASSQLYGYTF.

J is TRBJ2-3 and V is TRBV19; possible D gene TRBD2, 5 bases. From germline, CDR1 is LNHDA and CDR2 SQIVND (reference sequence). The CDR3 has 15 amino acids. V lost 5 bases, J lost 2 bases, and 14 bases lay in between. CDR3: CASSRGFLHTDTQYF. Written as DNA, the CDR3 is TGTGCCAGTAGTCGGGGATTTCTACACACAGATACGCAGTATTTT. Full variable domain (rest looked up from reference TRBV19 and TRBJ2-3): DGGITQSPKYLFRKEGQNVTLSCEQNLNHDAMYWYRQDPGQGLRLIYYSQIVNDFQKGDIAEGYSVSREKKESFPLTVTSAQKNPTAFYLCASSRGFLHTDTQYFGPGTRLTVL.

This chain's CDR3 is CASRRLAGGLFATYEQYF. CDR3 DNA: TGTGCCAGCAGAAGACTAGCGGGAGGGCTTTTTGCAACCTACGAGCAGTACTTC. The chain couples TRBV6-4 to TRBJ2-7; 14 bases map to TRBD2. Germline CDR1 is MRHNA and CDR2 is SNTAGT. Trimming at V came to 6 bases and at J to 2 bases, leaving 12 bases not matched to a gene. CDR3 size: 18 residues.

V is TRBV6-5 and J is TRBJ2-7; the D gene is possibly TRBD2 (5 bases). V was shortened by 8 bases and J by 3 bases, with 14 bases between the two germline ends. Germline V gene sequence: CDR1 MNHEY, CDR2 SVGAGI. The CDR3 has 13 amino acids. CDR3 protein: CASGTASFYEQYF. CDR3 nucleotides: TGTGCCAGCGGCACGGCTAGCTTCTACGAGCAGTACTTC.